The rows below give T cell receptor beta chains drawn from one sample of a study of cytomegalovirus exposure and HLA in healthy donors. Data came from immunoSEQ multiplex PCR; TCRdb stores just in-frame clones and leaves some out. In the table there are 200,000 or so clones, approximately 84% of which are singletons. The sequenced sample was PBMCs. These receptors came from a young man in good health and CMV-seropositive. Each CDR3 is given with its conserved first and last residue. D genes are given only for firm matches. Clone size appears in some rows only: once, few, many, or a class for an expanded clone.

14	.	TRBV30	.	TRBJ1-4	CAWQSGAYNEKLFF	TGTGCCTGGCAGTCAGGGGCCTATAATGAAAAACTGTTTTTT
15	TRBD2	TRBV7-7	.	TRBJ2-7	CASSLGSGASYEQYF	TGTGCCAGCAGCTTAGGTAGCGGGGCCTCCTACGAGCAGTACTTC
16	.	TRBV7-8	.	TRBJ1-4	CASSPTGGGMDEKLFF	TGTGCCAGCAGCCCAACCGGGGGGGGCATGGATGAAAAACTGTTTTTT
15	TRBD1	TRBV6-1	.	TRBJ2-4	CASVPLRQGENIQYF	TGTGCCAGCGTTCCATTGAGACAGGGGGAAAACATTCAGTACTTC
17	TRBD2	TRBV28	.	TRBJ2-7	CASSFPLGLAGVYEQYF	TGTGCCAGCAGTTTCCCTTTGGGACTAGCGGGAGTATACGAGCAGTACTTC
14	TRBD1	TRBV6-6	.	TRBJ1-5	CASREGQGNQPQHF	TGTGCCAGCAGGGAGGGACAGGGTAATCAGCCCCAGCATTTT
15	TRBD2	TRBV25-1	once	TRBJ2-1	CATKGAGEGGNEQFF	TGTGCCACGAAAGGAGCGGGAGAGGGGGGTAATGAGCAGTTCTTC
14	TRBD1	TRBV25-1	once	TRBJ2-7	CASSERQGSYEQYF	TGTGCCAGCAGTGAAAGACAGGGATCCTACGAGCAGTACTTC
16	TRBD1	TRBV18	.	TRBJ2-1	CASSTDRGLSYNEQFF	TGTGCCAGCTCCACGGACAGGGGGCTCTCCTACAATGAGCAGTTCTTC
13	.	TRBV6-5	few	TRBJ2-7	CASSPLQRDEQYF	TGTGCCAGCAGTCCATTACAGCGGGACGAGCAGTACTTC
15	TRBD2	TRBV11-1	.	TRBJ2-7	CASSDRTSGSYEQYF	TGTGCCAGCAGCGACCGGACTAGCGGTAGCTACGAGCAGTACTTC
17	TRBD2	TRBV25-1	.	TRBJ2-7	CASSEWASGKRSYEQYF	TGTGCCAGCAGTGAATGGGCTAGCGGTAAAAGGTCCTACGAGCAGTACTTC
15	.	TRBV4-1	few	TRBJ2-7	CASSQKQGVGDEQYF	TGCGCCAGCAGCCAAAAACAGGGAGTTGGCGACGAGCAGTACTTC
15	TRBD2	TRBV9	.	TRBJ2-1	CVSSVGGRDYNEQFF	TGTGTCAGCAGCGTAGGCGGGAGAGACTACAATGAGCAGTTCTTC
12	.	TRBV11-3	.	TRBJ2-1	CASSLQGGEQFF	TGTGCCAGCAGCTTGCAGGGAGGTGAGCAGTTCTTC
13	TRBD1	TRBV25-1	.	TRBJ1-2	CASSERTGDGYTF	TGTGCCAGCAGTGAAAGGACAGGGGATGGCTACACCTTC
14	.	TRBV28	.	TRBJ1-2	CASSDGEGFFGYTF	TGTGCCAGCAGCGACGGGGAGGGTTTCTTCGGCTACACCTTC
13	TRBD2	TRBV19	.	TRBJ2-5	CASSSGRGETQYF	TGTGCCAGTAGTAGCGGGAGGGGAGAGACCCAGTACTTC
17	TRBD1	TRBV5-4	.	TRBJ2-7	CASSPGGMDRGAYEQYF	TGTGCCAGCAGCCCAGGGGGGATGGACAGGGGGGCCTACGAGCAGTACTTC
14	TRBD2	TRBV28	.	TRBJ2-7	CASSLLAGGGEQYF	TGTGCCAGCAGCCTTCTAGCGGGAGGGGGCGAGCAGTACTTC
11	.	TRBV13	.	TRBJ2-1	CASSSGNEQFF	TGTGCCAGCAGCTCGGGCAATGAGCAGTTCTTC
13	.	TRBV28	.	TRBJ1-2	CASRVLTNYGYTF	TGTGCCAGCCGGGTCCTAACTAACTATGGCTACACCTTC
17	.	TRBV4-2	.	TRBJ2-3	CASSQAKGGGPSDTQYF	TGTGCCAGCAGCCAAGCGAAGGGGGGAGGGCCGTCAGATACGCAGTATTTT
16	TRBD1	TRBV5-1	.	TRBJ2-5	CASSLERQGVRETQYF	TGCGCCAGCAGCCTGGAGAGACAGGGGGTTCGAGAGACCCAGTACTTC
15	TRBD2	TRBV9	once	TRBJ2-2	CASRTGTSKSGELFF	TGTGCCAGCAGGACCGGGACTAGCAAAAGCGGGGAGCTGTTTTTT
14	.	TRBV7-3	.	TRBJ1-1	CASSLVPGNTEAFF	TGTGCCAGCAGCTTAGTCCCGGGGAACACTGAAGCTTTCTTT
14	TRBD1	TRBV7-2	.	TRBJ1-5	CASSSTGAGQPQHF	TGTGCCAGCAGCTCGACAGGGGCTGGTCAGCCCCAGCATTTT
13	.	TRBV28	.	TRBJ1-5	CASSFGYNQPQHF	TGTGCCAGCAGTTTCGGGTACAATCAGCCCCAGCATTTT
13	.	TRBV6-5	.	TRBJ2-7	CASSVAGPYEQYF	TGTGCCAGCAGCGTGGCAGGGCCCTACGAGCAGTACTTC
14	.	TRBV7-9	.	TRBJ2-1	CASSLGGTGEEQFF	TGTGCCAGCAGCTTAGGGGGGACGGGGGAGGAGCAGTTCTTC
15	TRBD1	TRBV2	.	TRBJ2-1	CASRAGTGGHNEQFF	TGTGCCAGCAGGGCCGGGACAGGGGGGCACAATGAGCAGTTCTTC
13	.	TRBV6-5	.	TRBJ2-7	CASSRTEVSEQYF	TGTGCCAGCAGTCGGACAGAGGTTAGCGAGCAGTACTTC
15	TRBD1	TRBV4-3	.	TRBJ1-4	CASSQTGQWNEKLFF	TGCGCCAGCAGCCAGACGGGACAGTGGAATGAAAAACTGTTTTTT
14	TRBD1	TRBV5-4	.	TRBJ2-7	CASSRRDRVGEQYF	TGTGCCAGCAGCCGCCGGGACAGGGTAGGGGAGCAGTACTTC
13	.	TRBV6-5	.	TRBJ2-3	CASSLTLQNTQYF	TGTGCCAGCAGCCTAACCTTACAGAATACGCAGTATTTT
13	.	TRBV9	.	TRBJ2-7	CASSLGRGYEQYF	TGTGCCAGCAGCCTGGGCCGGGGCTACGAGCAGTACTTC
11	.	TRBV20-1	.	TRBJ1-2	CSARFPGGYTF	TGCAGTGCTAGGTTCCCCGGGGGCTACACCTTC
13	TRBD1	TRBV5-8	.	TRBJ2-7	CASRDRERREQYF	TGTGCCAGCCGGGACAGGGAACGAAGGGAGCAGTACTTC
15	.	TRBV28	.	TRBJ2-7	CASSSRGGQNYEQYF	TGTGCCAGCAGTTCCCGTGGCGGGCAGAACTACGAGCAGTACTTC
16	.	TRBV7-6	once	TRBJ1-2	CASSLKAPAPPYGYTF	TGTGCCAGCAGCTTAAAAGCGCCAGCCCCACCCTATGGCTACACCTTC
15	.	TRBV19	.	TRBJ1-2	CASSFSAGERYGYTF	TGTGCCAGTAGTTTTTCGGCAGGGGAGCGCTATGGCTACACCTTC
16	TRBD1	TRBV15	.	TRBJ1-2	CATSRHTGALDYGYTF	TGTGCCACCAGCAGGCATACAGGGGCATTGGACTATGGCTACACCTTC
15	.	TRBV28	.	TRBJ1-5	CASSLPGMRNQPQHF	TGTGCCAGCAGTTTACCGGGGATGCGGAATCAGCCCCAGCATTTT
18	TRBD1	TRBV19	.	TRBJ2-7	CASSIWTGGAFGTYEQYF	TGTGCCAGTAGTATCTGGACAGGGGGCGCTTTTGGGACCTACGAGCAGTACTTC
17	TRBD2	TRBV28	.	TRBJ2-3	CASSTTRGGATTDTQYF	TGTGCCAGCAGCACAACCCGGGGGGGGGCCACCACAGATACGCAGTATTTT
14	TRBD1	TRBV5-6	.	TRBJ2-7	CASSLGQGSGEQYF	TGTGCCAGCAGCTTAGGACAGGGATCGGGCGAGCAGTACTTC
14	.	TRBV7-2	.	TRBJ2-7	CASSSWVFQGEQYF	TGTGCCAGCAGCTCCTGGGTCTTCCAGGGCGAGCAGTACTTC
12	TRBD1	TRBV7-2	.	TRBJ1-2	CASSPGGPGYTF	TGTGCCAGCAGCCCAGGGGGCCCTGGCTACACCTTC
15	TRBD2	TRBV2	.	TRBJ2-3	CASRGTSGVMDTQYF	TGTGCCAGCAGGGGGACTAGCGGGGTTATGGATACGCAGTATTTT
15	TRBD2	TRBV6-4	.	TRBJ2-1	CASSEGGGPPHEQFF	TGTGCCAGCAGTGAGGGGGGAGGGCCGCCGCACGAGCAGTTCTTC
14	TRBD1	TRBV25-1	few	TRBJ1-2	CASNPTGSYYGYTF	TGTGCCAGCAACCCGACAGGGTCTTACTATGGCTACACCTTC
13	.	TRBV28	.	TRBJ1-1	CASSSETAYEAFF	TGTGCCAGCAGTTCTGAAACAGCCTATGAAGCTTTCTTT
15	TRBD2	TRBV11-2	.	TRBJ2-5	CASSRPPSGSETQYF	TGTGCCAGCAGCCGTCCCCCTAGCGGGAGCGAGACCCAGTACTTC
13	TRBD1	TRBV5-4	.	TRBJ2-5	CASSTTGVETQYF	TGTGCCAGCAGCACGACAGGGGTGGAGACCCAGTACTTC
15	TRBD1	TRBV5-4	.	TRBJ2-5	CASSTPGQAEETQYF	TGTGCCAGCAGCACCCCGGGACAGGCGGAAGAGACCCAGTACTTC
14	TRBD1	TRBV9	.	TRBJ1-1	CASSVAQGETEAFF	TGTGCCAGCAGCGTAGCACAGGGGGAAACTGAAGCTTTCTTT
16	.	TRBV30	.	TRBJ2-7	CAWRETTGTKRYEQYF	TGTGCCTGGAGAGAAACCACCGGGACAAAACGCTACGAGCAGTACTTC
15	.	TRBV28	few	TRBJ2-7	CASSLLRTPFDEQYF	TGTGCCAGCAGTTTATTGCGGACACCCTTTGACGAGCAGTACTTC